This entry features one T cell receptor (beta chain) sequence. Its cognate antigen is unknown. This CDR3 is built from 15 residues. Germline CDR1 reads SGHTA; CDR2 reads FQGNSA. V lost 1 base and J 2 bases, leaving 12 bases between the germline ends. The data are from a study of radiotherapy plus CTLA-4 blockade in lung cancer. Points from the study as a whole: Tumor-origin TCR clones grew in blood after radiotherapy plus ipilimumab.

TCRdb's copy holds only in-frame clones and misses some; the assay was immunoSEQ multiplex PCR. The sample lists some 40,000 clones, roughly 79% seen once, with 20% to 30% in the top ten. Specimen: peripheral blood, collected from a patient treated with radiotherapy plus ipilimumab. The sequence was obtained from a human donor with non-small cell lung cancer that progressed on radiotherapy plus ipilimumab. V usage is TRBV7-2 and J usage is TRBJ2-7; a weak D match, TRBD1 (6 bases). The CDR3 DNA follows: TGTGCCAGCAGCTTAGAGGCCTGGACAGCCTACGAGCAGTACTTC. Translating gives CASSLEAWTAYEQYF.